This T cell receptor (beta chain) was sequenced during a study of STAT5B mutations in CD4+ large granular lymphocyte leukemia. Sequencing was at survey level. This table comes from immunoSEQ multiplex PCR, and its TCRdb copy is limited to in-frame clones, with some not included. The table records 31,000 or so clones, roughly 80% of them present only once. The receptor comes from a human donor in good health. Sequenced: CD4+ T cells from blood buffy coats.

The DNA of the CDR3 is TGTGCCAGCAGTGATCCCTGGAGGAATGAGCAGTTCTTC. Protein sequence: CASSDPWRNEQFF. V is TRBV2 and J is TRBJ2-1; perhaps TRBD2 as D (5 bases). The ends were cut back, 3 bases at V and 7 bases at J, with 10 bases in the middle. CDR3 size: 13 residues. The germline CDR1 and CDR2 sequences are SNHLY and FYNNEI.